The present T cell receptor (beta chain) was sequenced within a study of blood T cell repertoires in COVID-19. For this clone: Other DNA sequences in the sample encode the same CDR3.

In assigning cohorts, the study relied on participant-reported clinical history. Recovered participants had two consecutive negative NP/OP PCR tests, healthcare professional clearance, or symptom resolution. Clones were sequenced by immunoSEQ multiplex PCR, and TCRdb holds only the in-frame ones, with some missing. The sample carries fewer than 450,000 clones, about 90% recorded once. Trimming removed 6 bases from V and 0 bases from J; junction bases left unmatched: 2. The germline gives CDR1 SGHNT, CDR2 YENEEA. CDR3 length: 14 amino acids. The clonotype originates from a woman aged 30 to 39 who had recovered from COVID-19. The specimen sequenced was PBMCs or T cells enriched from blood (not recorded which). V usage is TRBV11-3 and J usage is TRBJ2-1; 7 positions match TRBD1. CDR3 sequence reads: CASSPGGSYNEQFF. CDR3 DNA sequence: TGTGCCAGCAGTCCAGGGGGCTCCTACAATGAGCAGTTCTTC.